Following are 10 T cell receptor beta chains from one sample sequenced in a study of early T cells in non-severe SARS-CoV-2 infection. In TCRdb, the 5' RACE reads were re-called with MiXCR into one record per CDR3 protein. The table shows about 77,000 distinct CDR3 sequences, with roughly an eighth occurring only once. The sample consisted of whole blood, taken at baseline. All receptors come from an adult who was a healthcare worker with PCR-confirmed SARS-CoV-2 infection or an uninfected control (not recorded which). The donor label of this sample is uncertain.

This clonotype was counted a few times. This chain connects TRBV5-1 to TRBJ1-4; 8 bases match TRBD1. The V gene's germline CDR1 is SGHRS and CDR2 YFSETQ. The CDR3 extends over 15 amino acids. V dropped 4 bases and J dropped 3; count of bases not matched to a gene: 5. CDR3 sequence: CASSKQGAPNEKLFF. CDR3 nucleotide sequence: TGCGCCAGCAGCAAGCAGGGGGCGCCTAATGAAAAACTGTTTTTT.

This clonotype was detected many times. V usage is TRBV3-1 and J usage is TRBJ2-3, with 7 bases that match TRBD2. Germline trimming cut 3 bases from V and 10 bases from J; bases unmatched to any gene: 10. This CDR3 has 14 amino acids. The V gene's germline CDR1 is LGHDT and CDR2 YNNKEL (reference sequence). The CDR3 coding sequence is TGTGCCAGCAGCCATAACCCGGGGGAGGGGTCGCAGTATTTT. This codes for CASSHNPGEGSQYF.

V is TRBV7-8 and J is TRBJ2-1; TRBD2 aligns across 12 bases. This CDR3 is built from 17 residues. Germline values: CDR1 SGHVS, CDR2 FQNEAQ. With 5 bases clipped from V and 4 bases from J, the junction kept 9 bases outside the gene matches. As DNA, the CDR3 is TGTGCCAGCAGCCCAACGGGGGGACTAGCGGGTTACAATGAGCAGTTCTTC. It is translated as CASSPTGGLAGYNEQFF.

This clonotype showed up just a few times. This chain joins TRBV3-1 and TRBJ1-2; 8 bases map to TRBD1. V dropped 2 bases and J dropped 7; count of bases not matched to a gene: 6. CDR1 and CDR2 (germline): LGHDT, YNNKEL (reference sequence). CDR3 size: 14 residues. The CDR3 bases are TGTGCCAGCAGCCAAATGGACAGGGCTGGTGGCTACACCTTC. Translation: CASSQMDRAGGYTF. The variable domain in full, completed from reference TRBV3-1 and TRBJ1-2, reads DTAVSQTPKYLVTQMGNDKSIKCEQNLGHDTMYWYKQDSKKFLKIMFSYNNKELIINETVPNRFSPKSPDKAHLNLHINSLELGDSAVYFCASSQMDRAGGYTFGSGTRLTVV.

The V call is TRBV5-4, the J call TRBJ1-2, with 8 bases lining up with TRBD1. Germline V gene lookup returns CDR1 SGHNT and CDR2 YYREEE (reference sequence). V lost 3 bases, J lost 4 bases, and 5 bases stayed unmatched. CDR3 length: 14 residues. CDR3 residues: CASSSGQETYGYTF. In DNA form, the CDR3 reads TGTGCCAGCAGCTCGGGACAGGAAACCTATGGCTACACCTTC.

V and J are TRBV9 and TRBJ2-3, with no clear D. CDR3 length equals 16 residues. V lost 2 bases and J lost 0, with 13 bases in between. Germline V gene sequence: CDR1 SGDLS, CDR2 YYNGEE. The CDR3: CASSVRARASTDTQYF. The CDR3 DNA follows: TGTGCCAGCAGCGTCCGAGCAAGGGCTAGCACAGATACGCAGTATTTT.

The chain links TRBV3-1 to TRBJ2-3, with TRBD2 matching 8 bases. Germline CDR1 is LGHDT and CDR2 is YNNKEL (reference sequence). The CDR3 has 18 amino acids. J gave up 0 bases and V 1 base, and 9 bases lay outside the gene matches. The CDR3 DNA follows: TGTGCCAGCAGCCAAGCCACTAGCGGCCGCCCTAGCACAGATACGCAGTATTTT. It encodes CASSQATSGRPSTDTQYF.

In its sample, this clonotype was seen many times. The chain joins TRBV4-2 to TRBJ2-5; 7 bases match TRBD2. With 1 base clipped from V and 9 bases from J, the junction kept 14 bases outside the gene matches. The CDR3 covers 16 residues. Germline CDR1 LGHNA, CDR2 YNFKEQ. The CDR3 protein is CASSQANPGLRFAQYF. For the CDR3, the DNA is TGTGCCAGCAGCCAAGCAAACCCGGGACTAAGGTTTGCCCAGTACTTC.

This clonotype was found many times. At one of its ends the junction is not consistent with the germline gene, which may arise from a read error. The chain is built from TRBV7-8 and TRBJ2-1, with D perhaps matching TRBD2 (6 bases). Germline V gene sequence: CDR1 SGHVS, CDR2 FQNEAQ. CDR3 length equals 14 residues. The CDR3 nucleotides read TGTGCCAGCAGCTTGGGTGGTACGGCGGGATCGGGGGTCTTC. It yields the protein CASSLGGTAGSGVF.

This clonotype came up a few times. The chain couples TRBV12-3 or TRBV12-4 to TRBJ1-5; no firm D call. This CDR3 is built from 15 residues. Trimming removed 3 bases from V and 6 bases from J, with 15 bases in between. The CDR3 loop is CASSLILGLSQPQHF. In DNA, the CDR3 is TGTGCCAGCAGTTTGATTCTTGGTCTAAGTCAGCCCCAGCATTTT.